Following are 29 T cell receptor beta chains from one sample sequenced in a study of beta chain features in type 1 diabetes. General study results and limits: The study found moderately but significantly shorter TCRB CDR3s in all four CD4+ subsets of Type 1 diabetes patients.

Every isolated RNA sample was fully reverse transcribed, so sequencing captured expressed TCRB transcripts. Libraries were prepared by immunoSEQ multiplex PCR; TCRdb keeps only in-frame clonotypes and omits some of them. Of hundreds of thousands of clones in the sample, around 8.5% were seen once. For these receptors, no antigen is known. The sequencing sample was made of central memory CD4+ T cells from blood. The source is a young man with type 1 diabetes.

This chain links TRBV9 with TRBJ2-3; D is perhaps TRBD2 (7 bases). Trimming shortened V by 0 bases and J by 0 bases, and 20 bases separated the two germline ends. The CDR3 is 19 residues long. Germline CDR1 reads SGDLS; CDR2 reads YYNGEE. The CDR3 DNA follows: TGTGCCAGCAGCGTAGCCGGTGCGGGGGCCCTAGTCAGCACAGATACGCAGTATTTT. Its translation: CASSVAGAGALVSTDTQYF.

The CDR3 region has the DNA TGTGCCAGCAGTTACTCGGGGGGGTCCCCGTACGAGCAGTACTTC. This codes for CASSYSGGSPYEQYF. The chain has TRBV6-6 and TRBJ2-7; 7 bases align to TRBD2. Germline CDR1 MNHNY, CDR2 SVGAGI (reference sequence). The J segment lost 4 bases and the V segment lost 0 bases, leaving 6 bases of the junction unmatched. The CDR3 spans 15 residues.

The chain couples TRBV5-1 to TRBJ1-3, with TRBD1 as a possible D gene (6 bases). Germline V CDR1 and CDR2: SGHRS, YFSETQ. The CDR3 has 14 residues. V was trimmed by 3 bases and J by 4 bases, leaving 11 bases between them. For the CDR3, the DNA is TGCGCCAGCAGCTGGACAGAGGCCGGAAACACCATATATTTT. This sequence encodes CASSWTEAGNTIYF.

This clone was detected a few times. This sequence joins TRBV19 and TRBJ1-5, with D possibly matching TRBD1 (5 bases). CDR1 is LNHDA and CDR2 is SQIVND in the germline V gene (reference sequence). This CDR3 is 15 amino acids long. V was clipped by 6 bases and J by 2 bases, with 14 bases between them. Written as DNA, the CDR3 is TGTGCCAGTAGCCGGGGGTGGCAGGGCAATCAGCCCCAGCATTTT. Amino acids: CASSRGWQGNQPQHF.

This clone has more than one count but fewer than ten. CDR3 bases: TGCAGCGCTGGAGCCGGGGGCAATCAGCCCCAGCATTTT. Translated: CSAGAGGNQPQHF. This chain connects TRBV29-1 to TRBJ1-5; no clear D gene. CDR1 and CDR2 from the germline V gene are SQVTM and ANQGSEA. The germline V and J ends were trimmed by 7 bases and 2 bases, with 12 bases remaining between them. This CDR3 comprises 13 residues.

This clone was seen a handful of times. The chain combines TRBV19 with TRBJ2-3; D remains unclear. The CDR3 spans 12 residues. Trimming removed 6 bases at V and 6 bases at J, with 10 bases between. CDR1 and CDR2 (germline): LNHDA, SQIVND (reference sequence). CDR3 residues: CASRERADTQYF. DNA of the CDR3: TGTGCCAGTAGGGAAAGGGCGGATACGCAGTATTTT.

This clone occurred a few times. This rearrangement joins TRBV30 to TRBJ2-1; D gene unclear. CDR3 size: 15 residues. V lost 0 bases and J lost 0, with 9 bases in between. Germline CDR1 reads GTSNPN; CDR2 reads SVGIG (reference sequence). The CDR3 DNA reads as TGTGCCTGGAGTGTCGGCATTAGCTCCTACAATGAGCAGTTCTTC. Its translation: CAWSVGISSYNEQFF.

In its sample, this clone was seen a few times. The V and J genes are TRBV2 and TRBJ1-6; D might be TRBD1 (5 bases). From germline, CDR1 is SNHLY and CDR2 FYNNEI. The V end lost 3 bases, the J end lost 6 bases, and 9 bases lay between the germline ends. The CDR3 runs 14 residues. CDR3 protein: CASSDQGANSPLHF. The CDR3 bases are TGTGCCAGCAGTGACCAGGGAGCTAATTCACCCCTCCACTTT.

In nucleotides, the CDR3 is TGTGCCAGCAGAGGCGATAGGACCTACAATGAGCAGTTCTTC. Its translation: CASRGDRTYNEQFF. This chain joins TRBV25-1 and TRBJ2-1; D gene ambiguous. The germline gives CDR1 MGHDK, CDR2 SYGVNS. The CDR3 length is 14 residues. The V and J ends lost 6 bases and 2 bases respectively, with 11 bases between them.

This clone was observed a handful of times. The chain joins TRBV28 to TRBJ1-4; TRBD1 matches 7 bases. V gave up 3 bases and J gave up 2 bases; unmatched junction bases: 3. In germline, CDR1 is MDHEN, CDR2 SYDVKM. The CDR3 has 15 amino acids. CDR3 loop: CASSFRGQTNEKLFF. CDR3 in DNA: TGTGCCAGCAGTTTTAGGGGGCAGACTAATGAAAAACTGTTTTTT.

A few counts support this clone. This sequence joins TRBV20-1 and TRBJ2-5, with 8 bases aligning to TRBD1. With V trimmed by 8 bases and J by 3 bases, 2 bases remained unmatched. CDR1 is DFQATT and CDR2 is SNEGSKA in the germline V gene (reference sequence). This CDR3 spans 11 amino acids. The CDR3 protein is CSTGGEETQYF. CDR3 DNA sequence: TGCAGTACAGGGGGAGAAGAGACCCAGTACTTC.

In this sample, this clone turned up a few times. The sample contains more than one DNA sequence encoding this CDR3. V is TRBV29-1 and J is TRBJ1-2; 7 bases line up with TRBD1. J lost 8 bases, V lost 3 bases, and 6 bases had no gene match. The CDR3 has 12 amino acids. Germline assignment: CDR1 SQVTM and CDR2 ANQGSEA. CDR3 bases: TGCAGCGTTGAGCGACAGGGCGGGGGCTACACCTTC. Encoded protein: CSVERQGGGYTF.

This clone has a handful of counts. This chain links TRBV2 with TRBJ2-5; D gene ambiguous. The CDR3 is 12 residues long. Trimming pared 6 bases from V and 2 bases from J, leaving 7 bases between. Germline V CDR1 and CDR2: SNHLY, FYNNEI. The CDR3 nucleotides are TGTGCCAGCAGAAACGTTCAAGAGACCCAGTACTTC. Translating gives CASRNVQETQYF.

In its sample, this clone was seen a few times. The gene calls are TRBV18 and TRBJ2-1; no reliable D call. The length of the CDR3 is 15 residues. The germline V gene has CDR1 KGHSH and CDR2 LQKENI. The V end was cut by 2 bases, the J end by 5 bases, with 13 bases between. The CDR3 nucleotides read TGTGCCAGCTCACCAATCCAGAACGGAGACAATGAGCAGTTCTTC. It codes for CASSPIQNGDNEQFF.

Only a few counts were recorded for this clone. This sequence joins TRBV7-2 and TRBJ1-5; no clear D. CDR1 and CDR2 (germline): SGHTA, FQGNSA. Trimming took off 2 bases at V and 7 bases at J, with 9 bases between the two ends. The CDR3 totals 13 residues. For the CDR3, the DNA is TGTGCCAGCAGCTTAAACAGCCAACAGCCCCAGCATTTT. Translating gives CASSLNSQQPQHF. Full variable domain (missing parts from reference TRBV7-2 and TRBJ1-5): GAGVSQSPSNKVTEKGKDVELRCDPISGHTALYWYRQSLGQGLEFLIYFQGNSAPDKSGLPSDRFSAERTGGSVSTLTIQRTQQEDSAVYLCASSLNSQQPQHFGDGTRLSIL.

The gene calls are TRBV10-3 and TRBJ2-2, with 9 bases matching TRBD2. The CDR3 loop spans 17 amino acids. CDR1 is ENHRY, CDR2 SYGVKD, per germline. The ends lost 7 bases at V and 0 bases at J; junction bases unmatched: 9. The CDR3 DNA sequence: TGTGCCATCAACGAGGCTAGCGGGGCTTCGAACACCGGGGAGCTGTTTTTT. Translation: CAINEASGASNTGELFF.

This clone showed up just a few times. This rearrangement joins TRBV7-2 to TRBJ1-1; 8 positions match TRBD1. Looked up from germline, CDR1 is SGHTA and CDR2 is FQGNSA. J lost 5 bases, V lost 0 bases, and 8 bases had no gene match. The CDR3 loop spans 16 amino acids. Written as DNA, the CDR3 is TGTGCCAGCAGCTTAGCGCTTCAGGGGGCGAGGACTGAAGCTTTCTTT. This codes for CASSLALQGARTEAFF.

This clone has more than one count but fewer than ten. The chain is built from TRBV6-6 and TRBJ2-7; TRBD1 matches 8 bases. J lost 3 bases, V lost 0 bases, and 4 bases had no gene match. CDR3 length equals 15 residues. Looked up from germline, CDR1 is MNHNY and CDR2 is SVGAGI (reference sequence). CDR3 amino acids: CASSYSYDRGYEQYF. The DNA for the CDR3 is TGTGCCAGCAGTTACTCGTATGACAGGGGCTACGAGCAGTACTTC.

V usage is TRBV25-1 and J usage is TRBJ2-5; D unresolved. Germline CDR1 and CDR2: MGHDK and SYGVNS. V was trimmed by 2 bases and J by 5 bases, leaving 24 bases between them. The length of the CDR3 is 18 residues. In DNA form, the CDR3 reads TGTGCCAGCAGTGAAAATGTGAGGTTTGGTGAGGTAGGGGAGACCCAGTACTTC. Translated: CASSENVRFGEVGETQYF.

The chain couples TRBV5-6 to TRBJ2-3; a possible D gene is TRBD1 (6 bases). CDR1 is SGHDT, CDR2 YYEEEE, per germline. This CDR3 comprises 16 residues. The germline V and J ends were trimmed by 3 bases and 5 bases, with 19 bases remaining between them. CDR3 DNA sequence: TGTGCCAGCAGCTCGTTACCGGGACAAGGAGGAGATACGCAGTATTTT. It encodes CASSSLPGQGGDTQYF.

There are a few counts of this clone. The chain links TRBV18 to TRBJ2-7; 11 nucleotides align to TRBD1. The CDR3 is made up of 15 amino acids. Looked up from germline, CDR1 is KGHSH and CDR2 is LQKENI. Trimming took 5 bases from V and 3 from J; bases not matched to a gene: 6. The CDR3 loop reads CASSTSGTGGYEQYF. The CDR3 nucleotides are TGTGCCAGCTCAACATCCGGGACAGGGGGCTACGAGCAGTACTTC.

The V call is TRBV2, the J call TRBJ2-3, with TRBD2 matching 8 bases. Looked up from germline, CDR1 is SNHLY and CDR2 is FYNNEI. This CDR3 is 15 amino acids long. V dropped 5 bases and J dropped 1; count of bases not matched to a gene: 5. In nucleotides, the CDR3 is TGTGCCAGCAGTCGAGCGGGGGTTCGCACAGATACGCAGTATTTT. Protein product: CASSRAGVRTDTQYF.

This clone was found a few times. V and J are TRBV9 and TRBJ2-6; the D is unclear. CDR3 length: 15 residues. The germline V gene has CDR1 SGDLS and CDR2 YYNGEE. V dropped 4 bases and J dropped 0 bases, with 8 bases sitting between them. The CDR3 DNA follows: TGTGCCAGCAGCTCCCGCCGCTCTGGGGCCAACGTCCTGACTTTC. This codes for CASSSRRSGANVLTF.

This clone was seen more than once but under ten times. In nucleotides, the CDR3 is TGCGCCAGCAGCCAAGATTATGGGGGGGGTAGAAACACCATATATTTT. It yields the protein CASSQDYGGGRNTIYF. V and J are TRBV4-3 and TRBJ1-3; maybe TRBD1 (5 bases). This CDR3 contains 16 residues. The germline gives CDR1 LGHNA, CDR2 YSLEER. Trimming left V 0 bases short and J 5 bases short, with 14 bases between.

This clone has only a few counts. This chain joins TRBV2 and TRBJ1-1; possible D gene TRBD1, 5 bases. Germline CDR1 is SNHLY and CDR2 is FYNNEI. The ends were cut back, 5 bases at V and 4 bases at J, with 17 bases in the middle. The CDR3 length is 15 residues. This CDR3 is CASSTGTPVSTEAFF. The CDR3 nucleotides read TGTGCCAGCAGTACCGGGACCCCAGTGAGCACTGAAGCTTTCTTT. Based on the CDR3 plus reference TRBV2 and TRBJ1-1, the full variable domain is EPEVTQTPSHQVTQMGQEVILRCVPISNHLYFYWYRQILGQKVEFLVSFYNNEISEKSEIFDDQFSVERPDGSNFTLKIRSTKLEDSAMYFCASSTGTPVSTEAFFGQGTRLTVV.

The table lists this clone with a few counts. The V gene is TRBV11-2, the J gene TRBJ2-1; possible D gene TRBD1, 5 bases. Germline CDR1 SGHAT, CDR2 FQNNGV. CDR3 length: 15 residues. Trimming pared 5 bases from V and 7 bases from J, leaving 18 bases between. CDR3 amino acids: CASSVGGALVNEQFF. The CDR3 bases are TGTGCCAGCAGCGTGGGTGGGGCACTGGTGAATGAGCAGTTCTTC.

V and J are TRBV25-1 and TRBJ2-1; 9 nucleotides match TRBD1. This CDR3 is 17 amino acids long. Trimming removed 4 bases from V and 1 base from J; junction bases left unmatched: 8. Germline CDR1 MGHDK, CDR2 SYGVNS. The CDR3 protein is CASSAGAGQGSYNEQFF. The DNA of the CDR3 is TGTGCCAGCAGTGCAGGAGCGGGACAGGGTTCCTACAATGAGCAGTTCTTC.

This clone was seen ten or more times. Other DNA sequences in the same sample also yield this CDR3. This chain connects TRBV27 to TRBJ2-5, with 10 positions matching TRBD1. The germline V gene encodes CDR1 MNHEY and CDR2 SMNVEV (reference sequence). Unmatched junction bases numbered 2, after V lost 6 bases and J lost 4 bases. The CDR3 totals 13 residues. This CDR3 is CASRRTGGETQYF. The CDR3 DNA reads TGTGCCAGCAGGCGGACAGGGGGAGAGACCCAGTACTTC.

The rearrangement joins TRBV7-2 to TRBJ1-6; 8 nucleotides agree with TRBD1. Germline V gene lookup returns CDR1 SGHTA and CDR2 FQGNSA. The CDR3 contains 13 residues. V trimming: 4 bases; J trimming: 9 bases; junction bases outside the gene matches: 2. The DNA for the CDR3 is TGTGCCAGCAGCTCACAGGGGGGTTCACCCCTCCACTTT. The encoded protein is CASSSQGGSPLHF.